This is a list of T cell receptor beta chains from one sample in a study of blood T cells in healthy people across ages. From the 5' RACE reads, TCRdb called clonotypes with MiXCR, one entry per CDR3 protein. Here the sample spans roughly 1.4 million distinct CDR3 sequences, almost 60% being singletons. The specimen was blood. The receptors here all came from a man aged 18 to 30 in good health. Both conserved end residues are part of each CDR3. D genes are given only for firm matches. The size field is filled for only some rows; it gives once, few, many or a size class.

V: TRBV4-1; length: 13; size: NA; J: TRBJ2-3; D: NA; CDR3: CASGGPGTDTQYF; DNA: TGCGCCAGCGGGGGGCCTGGCACAGATACGCAGTATTTT
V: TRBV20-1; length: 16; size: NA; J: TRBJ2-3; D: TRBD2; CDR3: CSAIPPSSGVWDTQYF; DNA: TGCAGTGCAATCCCCCCATCTAGCGGGGTATGGGATACGCAGTATTTT
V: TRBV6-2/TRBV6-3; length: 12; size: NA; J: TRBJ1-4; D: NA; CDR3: CASGRMNEKLFF; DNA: TGTGCCAGCGGAAGGATGAATGAAAAACTGTTTTTT
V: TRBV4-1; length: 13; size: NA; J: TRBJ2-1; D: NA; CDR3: CASSQEMGGEQFF; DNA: TGCGCCAGCAGCCAAGAAATGGGGGGTGAGCAGTTCTTC
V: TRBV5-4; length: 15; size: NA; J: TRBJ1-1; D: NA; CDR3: CASSLFVGSGTEAFF; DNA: TGTGCCAGCAGCTTGTTTGTGGGAAGTGGTACTGAAGCTTTCTTT
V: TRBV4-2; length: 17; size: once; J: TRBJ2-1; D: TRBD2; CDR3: CASSLQSGTSGYNEQFF; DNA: TGTGCCAGCAGCCTCCAGTCCGGGACTAGCGGATACAATGAGCAGTTCTTC
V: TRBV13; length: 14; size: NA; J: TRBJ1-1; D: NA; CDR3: CASSPRARATEAFF; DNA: TGTGCCAGCAGCCCCAGGGCCCGGGCGACTGAAGCTTTCTTT
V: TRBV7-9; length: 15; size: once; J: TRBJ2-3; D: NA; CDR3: CASRPFAGTPDTQYF; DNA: TGTGCCAGCAGGCCCTTCGCAGGGACCCCAGATACGCAGTATTTT
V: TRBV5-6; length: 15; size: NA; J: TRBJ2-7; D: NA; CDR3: CASSQGRTPSYEQYF; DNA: TGTGCCAGCAGCCAAGGACGTACCCCCTCCTACGAGCAGTACTTC
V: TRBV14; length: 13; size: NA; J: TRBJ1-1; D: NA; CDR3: CASSHPGTTEAFF; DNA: TGTGCCAGCAGCCACCCGGGGACCACTGAAGCTTTCTTT
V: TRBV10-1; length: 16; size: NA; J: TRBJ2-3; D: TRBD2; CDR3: CASSPRGAGALDTQYF; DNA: TGCGCCAGCAGCCCAAGGGGAGCGGGAGCTTTAGATACGCAGTATTTT
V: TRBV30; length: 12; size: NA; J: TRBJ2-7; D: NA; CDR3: CAWSFGADEQYF; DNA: TGTGCCTGGAGTTTCGGGGCGGACGAGCAGTACTTC
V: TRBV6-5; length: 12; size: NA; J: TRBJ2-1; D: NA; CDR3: CASTTGNNEQFF; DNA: TGTGCCAGCACTACAGGTAACAATGAGCAGTTCTTC
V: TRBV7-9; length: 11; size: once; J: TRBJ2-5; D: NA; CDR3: CASSLDSQQYF; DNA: TGTGCCAGCAGCTTAGATTCCCAGCAGTACTTC
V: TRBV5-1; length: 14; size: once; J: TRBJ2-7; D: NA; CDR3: CASSLVPGVDEQYF; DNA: TGCGCCAGCAGCTTGGTTCCAGGGGTGGACGAGCAGTACTTC
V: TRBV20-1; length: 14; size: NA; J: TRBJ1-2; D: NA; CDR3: CSARPGGMRFGYTF; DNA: TGCAGTGCTAGACCGGGGGGTATGAGATTCGGCTACACCTTC
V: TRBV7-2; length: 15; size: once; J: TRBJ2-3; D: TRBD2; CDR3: CASSWSTSGGPTQYF; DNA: TGTGCCAGCAGCTGGTCGACTAGCGGGGGGCCAACGCAGTATTTT
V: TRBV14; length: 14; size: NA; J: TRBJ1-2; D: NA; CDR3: CASSQYSLLPGYTF; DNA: TGTGCCAGCAGCCAATACAGCCTCCTCCCGGGCTACACCTTC
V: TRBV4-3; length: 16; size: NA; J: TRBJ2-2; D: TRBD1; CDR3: CASSQGDRVLTGELFF; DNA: TGCGCCAGCAGCCAAGGGGACAGGGTGTTGACCGGGGAGCTGTTTTTT
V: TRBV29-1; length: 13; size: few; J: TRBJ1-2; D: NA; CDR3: CSVASGARRGYTF; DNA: TGCAGCGTGGCCTCAGGGGCACGGCGTGGCTACACCTTC
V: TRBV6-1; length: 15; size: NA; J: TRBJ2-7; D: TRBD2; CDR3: CASSGERTSGYEQYF; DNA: TGTGCCAGCAGTGGAGAGAGGACTAGCGGGTACGAGCAGTACTTC
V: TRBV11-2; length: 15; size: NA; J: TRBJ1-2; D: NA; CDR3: CASSPLTGKNYGYTF; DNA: TGTGCCAGCAGCCCCCTAACAGGAAAGAACTATGGCTACACCTTC
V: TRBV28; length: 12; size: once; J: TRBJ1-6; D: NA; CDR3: CASSRGPSPLHF; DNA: TGTGCCAGCAGCCGAGGACCATCCCCCCTCCACTTT
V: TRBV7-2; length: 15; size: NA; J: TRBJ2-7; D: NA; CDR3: CASSRLGGSSYEQYF; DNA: TGTGCCAGCAGCCGCCTAGGCGGGTCCTCCTACGAGCAGTACTTC
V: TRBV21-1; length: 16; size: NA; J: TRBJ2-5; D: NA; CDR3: CASSLPRVTSVNEQYF; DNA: TGTGCCAGCAGCTTACCCCGGGTCACTTCGGTAAATGAGCAGTACTTC
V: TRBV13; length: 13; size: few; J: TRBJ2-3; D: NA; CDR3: CASSRGGGDTQYF; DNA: TGTGCCAGCTCCAGGGGGGGAGGAGATACGCAGTATTTT
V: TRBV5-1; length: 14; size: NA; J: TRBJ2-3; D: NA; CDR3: CASSLFGGQDTQYF; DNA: TGCGCCAGCAGCTTGTTCGGGGGCCAAGATACGCAGTATTTT
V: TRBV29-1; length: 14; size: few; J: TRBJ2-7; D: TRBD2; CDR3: CSVGLASGSYEQYF; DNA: TGCAGCGTTGGTTTGGCTAGCGGCTCCTACGAGCAGTACTTC
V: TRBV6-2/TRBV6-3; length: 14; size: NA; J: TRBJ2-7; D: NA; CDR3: CASSGQLSPYEQYF; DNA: TGTGCCAGCTCAGGGCAGCTTTCTCCCTACGAGCAGTACTTC
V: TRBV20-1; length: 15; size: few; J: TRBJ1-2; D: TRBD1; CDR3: CSASQTGAGNYGYTF; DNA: TGCAGTGCTAGCCAGACAGGGGCTGGGAACTATGGCTACACCTTC
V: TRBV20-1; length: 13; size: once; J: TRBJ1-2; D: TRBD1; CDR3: CSANDRGDYGYTF; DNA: TGCAGTGCTAACGACAGGGGAGACTATGGCTACACCTTC
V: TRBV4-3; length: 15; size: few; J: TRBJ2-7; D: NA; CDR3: CASSQDWDGNDEQYF; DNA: TGCGCCAGCAGCCAAGATTGGGATGGGAACGACGAGCAGTACTTC
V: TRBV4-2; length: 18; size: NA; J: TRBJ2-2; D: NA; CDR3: CASSRELRGELNTGELFF; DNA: TGTGCCAGCAGCCGGGAACTAAGGGGGGAGCTAAACACCGGGGAGCTGTTTTTT
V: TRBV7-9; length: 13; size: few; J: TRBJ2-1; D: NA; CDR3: CASSHKGYNEQFF; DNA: TGTGCCAGCAGCCACAAAGGTTACAATGAGCAGTTCTTC
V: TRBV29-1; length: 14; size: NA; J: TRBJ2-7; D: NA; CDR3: CSVAQSGLYNEQYF; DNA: TGCAGCGTGGCTCAAAGCGGCCTTTACAATGAGCAGTACTTC
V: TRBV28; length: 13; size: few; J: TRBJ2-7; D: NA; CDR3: CASSLASRETQYF; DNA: TGTGCCAGCAGTTTGGCGTCACGGGAAACGCAGTACTTC
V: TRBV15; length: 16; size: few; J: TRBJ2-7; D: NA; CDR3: CATSRESEQDSYEQYF; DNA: TGTGCCACCAGCAGAGAATCGGAACAAGATTCCTACGAGCAGTACTTC
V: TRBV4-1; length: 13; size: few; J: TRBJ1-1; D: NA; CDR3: CASKGVGDTEAFF; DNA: TGCGCCAGCAAGGGGGTAGGTGACACTGAAGCTTTCTTT
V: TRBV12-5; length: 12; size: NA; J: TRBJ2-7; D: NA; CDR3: CASGYGYNEQYF; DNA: TGTGCTAGTGGTTATGGGTACAATGAGCAGTACTTC
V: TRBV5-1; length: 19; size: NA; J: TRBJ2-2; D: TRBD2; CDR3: CASSLERLAGEGDTGELFF; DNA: TGCGCCAGCAGCTTGGAGCGCCTAGCGGGCGAAGGCGACACCGGGGAGCTGTTTTTT
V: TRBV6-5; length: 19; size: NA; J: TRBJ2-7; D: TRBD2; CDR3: CASSYSKGPSGGAHYEQYF; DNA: TGTGCCAGCAGTTACTCGAAAGGCCCTAGCGGGGGGGCCCACTACGAGCAGTACTTC
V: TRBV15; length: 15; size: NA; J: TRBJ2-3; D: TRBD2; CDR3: CATSPTSGSLDTQYF; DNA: TGTGCCACTAGCCCGACTAGCGGGAGTTTAGATACGCAGTATTTT
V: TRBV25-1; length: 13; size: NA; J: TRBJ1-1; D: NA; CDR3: CASIGPGVTEAFF; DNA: TGTGCCAGCATTGGGCCCGGGGTCACTGAAGCTTTCTTT
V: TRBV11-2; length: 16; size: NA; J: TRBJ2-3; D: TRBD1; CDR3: CASSPSGTGSTDTQYF; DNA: TGTGCCAGCAGCCCCTCCGGGACAGGGTCCACAGATACGCAGTATTTT
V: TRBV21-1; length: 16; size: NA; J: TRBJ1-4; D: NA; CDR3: CASSTPSGQGTEKLFF; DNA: TGTGCCAGCAGCACGCCCAGTGGACAGGGAACTGAAAAACTGTTTTTT
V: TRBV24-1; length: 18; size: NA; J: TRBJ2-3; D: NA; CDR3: CATSDPRQEITGTDTQYF; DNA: TGTGCCACCAGTGATCCGCGACAGGAGATAACAGGCACAGATACGCAGTATTTT
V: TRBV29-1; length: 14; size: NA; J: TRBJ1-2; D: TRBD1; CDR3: CSVERGTGPGGYTF; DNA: TGCAGCGTTGAAAGGGGGACAGGCCCTGGCGGCTACACCTTC
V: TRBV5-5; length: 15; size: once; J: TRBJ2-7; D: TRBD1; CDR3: CASSPDRDLLYEQYF; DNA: TGTGCCAGCAGCCCCGACAGGGATTTACTCTACGAGCAGTACTTC
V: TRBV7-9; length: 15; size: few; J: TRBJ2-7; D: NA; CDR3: CASSWTWKGSYEQYF; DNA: TGTGCCAGCAGCTGGACTTGGAAGGGGTCCTACGAGCAGTACTTC